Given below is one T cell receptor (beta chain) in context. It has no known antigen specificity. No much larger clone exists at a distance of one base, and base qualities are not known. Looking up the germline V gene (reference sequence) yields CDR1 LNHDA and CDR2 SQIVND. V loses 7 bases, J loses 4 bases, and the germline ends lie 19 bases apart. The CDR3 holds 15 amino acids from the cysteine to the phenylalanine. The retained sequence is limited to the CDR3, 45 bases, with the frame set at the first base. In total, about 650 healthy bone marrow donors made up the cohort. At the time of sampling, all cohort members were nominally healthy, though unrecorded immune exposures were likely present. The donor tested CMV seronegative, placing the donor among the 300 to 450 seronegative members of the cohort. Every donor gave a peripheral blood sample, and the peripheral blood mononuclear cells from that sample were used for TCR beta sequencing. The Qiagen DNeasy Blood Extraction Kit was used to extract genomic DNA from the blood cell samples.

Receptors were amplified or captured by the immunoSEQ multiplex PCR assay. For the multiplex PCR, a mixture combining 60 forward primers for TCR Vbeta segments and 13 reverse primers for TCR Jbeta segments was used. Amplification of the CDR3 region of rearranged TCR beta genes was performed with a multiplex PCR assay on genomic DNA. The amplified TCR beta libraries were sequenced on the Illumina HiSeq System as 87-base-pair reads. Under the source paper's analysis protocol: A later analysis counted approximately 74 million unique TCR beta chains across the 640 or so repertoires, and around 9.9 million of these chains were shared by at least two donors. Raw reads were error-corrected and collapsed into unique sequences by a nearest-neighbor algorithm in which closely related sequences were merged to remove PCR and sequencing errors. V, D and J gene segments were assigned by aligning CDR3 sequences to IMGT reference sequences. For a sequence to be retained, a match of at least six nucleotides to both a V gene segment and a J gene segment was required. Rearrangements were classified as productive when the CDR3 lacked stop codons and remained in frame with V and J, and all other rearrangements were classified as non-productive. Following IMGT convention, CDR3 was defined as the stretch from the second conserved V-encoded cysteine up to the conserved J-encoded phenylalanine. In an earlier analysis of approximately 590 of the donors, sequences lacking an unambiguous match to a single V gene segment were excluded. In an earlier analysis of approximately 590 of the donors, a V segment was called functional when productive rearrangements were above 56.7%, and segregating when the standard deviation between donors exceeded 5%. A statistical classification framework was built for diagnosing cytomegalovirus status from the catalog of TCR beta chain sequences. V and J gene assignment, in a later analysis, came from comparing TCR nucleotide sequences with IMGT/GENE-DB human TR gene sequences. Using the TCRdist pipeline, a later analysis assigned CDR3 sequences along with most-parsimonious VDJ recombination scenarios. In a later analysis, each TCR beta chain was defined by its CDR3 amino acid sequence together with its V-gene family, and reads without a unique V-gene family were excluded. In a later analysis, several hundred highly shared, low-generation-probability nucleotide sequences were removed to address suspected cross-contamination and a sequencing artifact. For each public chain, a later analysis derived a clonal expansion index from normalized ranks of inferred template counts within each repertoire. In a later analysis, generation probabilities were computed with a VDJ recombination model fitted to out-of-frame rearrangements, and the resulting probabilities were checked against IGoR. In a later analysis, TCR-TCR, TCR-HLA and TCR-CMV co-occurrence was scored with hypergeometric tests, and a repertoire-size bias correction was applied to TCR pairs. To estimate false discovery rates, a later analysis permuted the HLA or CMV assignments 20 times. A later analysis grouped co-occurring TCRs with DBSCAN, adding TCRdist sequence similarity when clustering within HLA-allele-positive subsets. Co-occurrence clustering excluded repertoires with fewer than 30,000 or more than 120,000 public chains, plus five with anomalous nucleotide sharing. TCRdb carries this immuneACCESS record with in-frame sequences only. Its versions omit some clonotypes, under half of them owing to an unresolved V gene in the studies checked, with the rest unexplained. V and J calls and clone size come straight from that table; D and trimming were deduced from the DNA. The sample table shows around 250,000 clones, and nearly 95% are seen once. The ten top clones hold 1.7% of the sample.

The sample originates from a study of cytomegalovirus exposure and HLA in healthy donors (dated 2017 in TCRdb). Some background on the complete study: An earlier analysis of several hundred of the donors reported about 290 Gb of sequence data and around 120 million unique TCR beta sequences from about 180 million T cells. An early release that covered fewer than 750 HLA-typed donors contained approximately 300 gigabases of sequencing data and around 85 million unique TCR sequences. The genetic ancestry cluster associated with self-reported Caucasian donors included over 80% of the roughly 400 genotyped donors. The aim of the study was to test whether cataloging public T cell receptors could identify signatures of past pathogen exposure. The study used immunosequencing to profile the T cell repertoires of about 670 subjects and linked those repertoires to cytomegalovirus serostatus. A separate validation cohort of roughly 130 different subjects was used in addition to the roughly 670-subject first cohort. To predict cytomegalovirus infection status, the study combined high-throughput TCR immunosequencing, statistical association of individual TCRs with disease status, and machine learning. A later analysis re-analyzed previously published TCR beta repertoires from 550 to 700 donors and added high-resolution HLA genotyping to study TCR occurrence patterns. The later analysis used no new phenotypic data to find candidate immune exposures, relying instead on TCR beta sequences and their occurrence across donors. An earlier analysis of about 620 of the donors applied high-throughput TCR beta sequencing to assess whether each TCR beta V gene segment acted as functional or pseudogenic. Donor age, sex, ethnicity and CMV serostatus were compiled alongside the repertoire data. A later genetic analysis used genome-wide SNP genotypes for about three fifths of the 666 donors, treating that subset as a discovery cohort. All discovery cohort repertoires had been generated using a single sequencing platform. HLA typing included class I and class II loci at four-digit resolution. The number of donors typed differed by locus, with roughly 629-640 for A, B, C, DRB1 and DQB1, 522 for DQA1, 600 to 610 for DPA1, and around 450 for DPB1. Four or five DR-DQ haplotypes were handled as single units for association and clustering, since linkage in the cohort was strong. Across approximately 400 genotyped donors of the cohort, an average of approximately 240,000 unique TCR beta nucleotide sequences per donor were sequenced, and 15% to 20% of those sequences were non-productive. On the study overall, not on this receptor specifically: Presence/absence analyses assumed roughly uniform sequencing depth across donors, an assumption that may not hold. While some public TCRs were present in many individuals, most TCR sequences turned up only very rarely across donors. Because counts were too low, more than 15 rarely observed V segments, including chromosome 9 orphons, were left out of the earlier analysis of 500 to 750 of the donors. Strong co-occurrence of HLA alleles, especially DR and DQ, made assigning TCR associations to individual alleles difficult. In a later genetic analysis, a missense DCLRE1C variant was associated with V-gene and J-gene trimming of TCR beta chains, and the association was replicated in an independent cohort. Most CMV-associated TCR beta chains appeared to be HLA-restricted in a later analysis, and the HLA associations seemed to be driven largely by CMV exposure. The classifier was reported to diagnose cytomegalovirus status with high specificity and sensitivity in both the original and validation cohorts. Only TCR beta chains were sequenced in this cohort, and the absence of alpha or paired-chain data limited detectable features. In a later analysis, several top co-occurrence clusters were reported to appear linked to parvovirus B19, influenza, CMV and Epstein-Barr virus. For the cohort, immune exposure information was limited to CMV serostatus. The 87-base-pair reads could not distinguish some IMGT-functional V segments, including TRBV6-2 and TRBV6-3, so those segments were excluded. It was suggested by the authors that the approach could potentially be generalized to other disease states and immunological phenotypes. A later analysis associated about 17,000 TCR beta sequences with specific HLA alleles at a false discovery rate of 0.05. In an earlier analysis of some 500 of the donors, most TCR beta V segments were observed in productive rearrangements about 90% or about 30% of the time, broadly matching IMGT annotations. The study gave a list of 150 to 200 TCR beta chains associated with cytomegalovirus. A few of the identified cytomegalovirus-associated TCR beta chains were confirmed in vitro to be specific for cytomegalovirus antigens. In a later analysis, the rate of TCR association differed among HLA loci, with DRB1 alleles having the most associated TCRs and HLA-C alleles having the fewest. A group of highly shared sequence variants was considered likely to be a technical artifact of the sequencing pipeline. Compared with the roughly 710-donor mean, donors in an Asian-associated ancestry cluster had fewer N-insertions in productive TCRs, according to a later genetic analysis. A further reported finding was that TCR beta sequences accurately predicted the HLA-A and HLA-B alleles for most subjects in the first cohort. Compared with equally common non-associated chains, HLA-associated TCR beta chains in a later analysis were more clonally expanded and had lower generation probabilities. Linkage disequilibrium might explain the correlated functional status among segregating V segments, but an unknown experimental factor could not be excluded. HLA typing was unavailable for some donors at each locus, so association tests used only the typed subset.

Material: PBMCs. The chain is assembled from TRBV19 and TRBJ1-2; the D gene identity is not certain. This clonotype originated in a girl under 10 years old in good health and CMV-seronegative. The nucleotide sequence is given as TGTGCCAGTATAAACGTGGGAGGGAGAGTCTATGGCTACACCTTC. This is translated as CASINVGGRVYGYTF.